One T cell receptor (beta chain) is described in this entry. TCRdb's table, derived via immunoSEQ multiplex PCR, lists solely in-frame clones and lacks some. The sample holds 50,000 to 75,000 clones, roughly 77% seen once. The sample is drawn from a study of radiotherapy plus CTLA-4 blockade in lung cancer. This CDR3 is built from 15 residues. Germline assignment: CDR1 MNHEY and CDR2 SVGAGI. Trimming shortened V by 0 bases and J by 8 bases, and 16 bases separated the two germline ends. The chain employs TRBV6-5 and TRBJ1-2; D remains ambiguous. The starting material was peripheral blood, obtained from a patient treated with radiotherapy plus ipilimumab. This receptor was taken from a human donor with non-small cell lung cancer who had a complete response to radiotherapy plus ipilimumab. CDR3 region: CASSYSSQRTGGYTF. The CDR3 DNA sequence: TGTGCCAGCAGTTACTCGAGCCAGCGGACGGGGGGCTACACCTTC.